This TCR beta chain was identified during a study of metastatic and nonmetastatic thyroid tumors. On the study more broadly: Where malignant and benign thyroid patients were concerned, repertoires were compared across blood and tumor or nodule tissue.

Only a few counts were recorded for this clone. TCRdb reprocessed the PCR reads using MiXCR. The sample consists of around 14,000 clones, roughly a quarter of them appearing once. Thyroid surgery had not been preceded by any treatment in any patient. Trimming pared 1 base from V and 5 bases from J, leaving 9 bases between. The germline gives CDR1 KGHSH, CDR2 LQKENI. The CDR3 has 13 residues. Sequencing was carried out using tumor tissue. V gene TRBV18 combines with J gene TRBJ2-7; D remains unclear. The receptor comes from a female donor with papillary thyroid cancer or a benign thyroid nodule (not recorded which). Some clones in this sample may be carry-over from other donors' samples. CDR3 nucleotides: TGTGCCAGCTCACCACGGGGTCTCGACGAGCAGTACTTC. The encoded protein is CASSPRGLDEQYF.